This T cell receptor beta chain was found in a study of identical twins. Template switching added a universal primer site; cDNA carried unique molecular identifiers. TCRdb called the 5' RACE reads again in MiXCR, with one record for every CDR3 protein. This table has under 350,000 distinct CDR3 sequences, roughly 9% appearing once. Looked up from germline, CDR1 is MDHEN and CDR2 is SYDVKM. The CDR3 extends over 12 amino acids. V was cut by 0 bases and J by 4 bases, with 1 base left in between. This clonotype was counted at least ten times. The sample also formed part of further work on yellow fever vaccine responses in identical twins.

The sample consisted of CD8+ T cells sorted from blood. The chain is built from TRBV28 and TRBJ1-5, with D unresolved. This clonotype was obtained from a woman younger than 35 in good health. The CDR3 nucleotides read TGTGCCAGCAGTTTATGGAATCAGCCCCAGCATTTT. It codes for CASSLWNQPQHF.